These T cell receptor beta chains were read from a single sample in a study of T cells in Graves' hyperthyroidism and ophthalmopathy. TCRdb passed the multiplex PCR reads through MiXCR, listing each CDR3 protein once. The data show hundreds of thousands of distinct CDR3 sequences, 12% to 15% seen once. What was sequenced was blood. The receptors shown here come from a young woman with Graves' hyperthyroidism. CDR3s include the opening cysteine and the closing phenylalanine or tryptophan. D genes are given only for firm matches. Clone size, where shown, is once, few, many, or a class for clones that have expanded.

J | V | D | size | CDR3 | DNA
TRBJ2-7 | TRBV7-8 | NA | NA | CASSLTQREQYF | TGTGCCAGCAGTCTGACACAACGCGAGCAGTACTTC
TRBJ2-7 | TRBV6-1 | TRBD1 | NA | CASSELGQGVFYEQYF | TGTGCCAGCAGTGAATTGGGACAGGGAGTTTTTTACGAGCAGTACTTC
TRBJ2-6 | TRBV6-4 | NA | NA | CASSTRGHSGANVLTF | TGTGCCAGCAGTACCCGGGGCCACTCTGGGGCCAACGTCCTGACTTTC
TRBJ1-5 | TRBV6-2/TRBV6-3 | TRBD1 | few | CASSYSSRGQGQPQHF | TGTGCCAGCAGTTACTCCTCCAGGGGGCAGGGTCAGCCCCAGCATTTT
TRBJ2-2 | TRBV29-1 | TRBD2 | few | CSVVQREGLAGELFF | TGCAGCGTTGTCCAGCGGGAGGGCCTAGCCGGGGAGCTGTTTTTT
TRBJ2-1 | TRBV9 | NA | NA | CASSVAPGAGQSYNEQFF | TGTGCCAGCAGCGTCGCCCCCGGGGCAGGGCAATCGTACAATGAGCAGTTCTTC
TRBJ2-5 | TRBV7-9 | NA | few | CASSFTVETQYF | TGTGCCAGCAGCTTTACGGTAGAGACCCAGTACTTC
TRBJ2-1 | TRBV12-3/TRBV12-4 | NA | NA | CASSYGGYNEQFF | TGTGCCAGCTCCTACGGGGGCTACAATGAGCAGTTCTTC
TRBJ1-4 | TRBV15 | NA | many | CATSRAYQWAANNEKLFF | TGTGCCACCAGCAGAGCGTATCAGTGGGCGGCGAATAATGAAAAACTGTTTTTT
TRBJ2-3 | TRBV5-1 | NA | many | CASSDQAGGDTQYF | TGCGCCAGCAGCGATCAGGCCGGTGGAGATACGCAGTATTTT
TRBJ2-5 | TRBV27 | NA | NA | CASSSPHQYQETQYF | TGTGCCAGCAGTTCCCCACACCAGTACCAAGAGACCCAGTACTTC
TRBJ1-1 | TRBV6-1 | NA | few | CASSFPLTEAFF | TGTGCCAGCAGTTTCCCACTCACTGAAGCTTTCTTT
TRBJ2-4 | TRBV10-3 | NA | NA | CAISAVAKNIQYF | TGTGCCATCAGTGCAGTAGCCAAAAACATTCAGTACTTC
TRBJ1-1 | TRBV20-1 | NA | NA | CSARINSMTEAFF | TGCAGTGCTAGAATTAACAGTATGACTGAAGCTTTCTTT
TRBJ2-5 | TRBV19 | NA | few | CASSIGYGVIQETQYF | TGTGCCAGTAGTATAGGGTATGGAGTAATCCAAGAGACCCAGTACTTC
TRBJ2-7 | TRBV12-3/TRBV12-4 | NA | NA | CASSLWTAYEQYF | TGTGCCAGCAGTTTGTGGACGGCCTACGAGCAGTACTTC
TRBJ1-6 | TRBV11-2 | NA | few | CASRTPGHHNSPLHF | TGTGCCAGCAGAACCCCGGGACACCATAATTCACCCCTCCACTTT
TRBJ2-3 | TRBV18 | NA | many | CASSPLGLQNRADTQYF | TGTGCCAGCTCACCTCTAGGACTGCAGAATCGGGCAGATACGCAGTATTTT